The 2 T cell receptor beta chains below come from one sample, sequenced in a study of cytomegalovirus exposure and HLA in healthy donors. 13 Jbeta primers and 60 Vbeta primers were used for the PCR. Here immunoSEQ multiplex PCR was the method, and the copy in TCRdb shows in-frame clones only, minus some. The sample lists hundreds of thousands of clones, more than 75% occurring once. Specimen: PBMCs. The receptors derive from a male donor in good health and CMV-seronegative.

The chain recombines TRBV7-8 with TRBJ1-1, with 12 bases aligning to TRBD1. This CDR3 spans 15 amino acids. Germline V gene lookup returns CDR1 SGHVS and CDR2 FQNEAQ. V was pared by 7 bases and J by 6 bases, with 9 bases of the junction left unmatched. CDR3: CASKRMGQGAPEAFF. The CDR3 DNA reads as TGTGCCAGCAAAAGAATGGGACAGGGGGCCCCTGAAGCTTTCTTT.

This rearrangement joins TRBV2 to TRBJ2-1; 7 nucleotides line up with TRBD2. Germline values: CDR1 SNHLY, CDR2 FYNNEI. This CDR3 comprises 13 residues. J was trimmed by 9 bases and V by 7 bases; bases with no gene match: 9. The CDR3 sequence: CASKKRDKVEQFF. CDR3 in DNA: TGTGCCAGCAAAAAGCGGGATAAGGTTGAGCAGTTCTTC.